The 27 T cell receptor beta chains below all came from one sample that was sequenced in a study of CD8 T cells in ankylosing spondylitis. From the 5' RACE reads, TCRdb called clonotypes with MiXCR, one entry per CDR3 protein. The profile shows around 340,000 distinct CDR3 sequences, roughly 20% of them singletons. Source material: blood, either unsorted or a sorted T cell fraction (not recorded which). Every receptor here comes from a male donor with ankylosing spondylitis or in good health (not recorded which).

The chain recombines TRBV12-3 or TRBV12-4 with TRBJ2-2; perhaps TRBD1 as D (6 bases). The CDR3 runs to 14 residues. The V and J ends lost 6 bases and 6 bases respectively, with 14 bases between them. CDR3 region: CASSPQGSPGELFF. The CDR3 nucleotides are TGTGCCAGCAGCCCACAGGGTTCACCCGGGGAGCTGTTTTTT.

Only a few counts were recorded for this clonotype. V is TRBV4-2 and J is TRBJ2-1, with a weak D call TRBD1 (6 bases). The CDR3 consists of 15 residues. Trimming left V 4 bases short and J 1 base short, with 11 bases between. Per germline, CDR1 LGHNA and CDR2 YNFKEQ. CDR3 coding DNA: TGTGCCAGCAGCCGGGTAGGGGGTTCCTACAATGAGCAGTTCTTC. It encodes CASSRVGGSYNEQFF.

The rearrangement links TRBV20-1 to TRBJ1-5, with 9 bases identical to TRBD1. V was pared by 0 bases and J by 6 bases, with 6 bases of the junction left unmatched. Germline V lookup: CDR1 DFQATT, CDR2 SNEGSKA (reference sequence). The CDR3 extends over 15 amino acids. The DNA for the CDR3 is TGCAGTGCTAGAGATATACAGGGGGCGGGTCAGCCCCAGCATTTT. It yields the protein CSARDIQGAGQPQHF.

This clonotype showed up just a few times. In nucleotides, the CDR3 is TGTGCCAGCAGTCCCCCCGGGACAGGGAATTTTCAGCCCCAGCATTTT. Protein: CASSPPGTGNFQPQHF. The chain uses TRBV12-3 or TRBV12-4 and TRBJ1-5; 9 bases map to TRBD1. The CDR3 contains 16 residues. The junction had 11 bases not matched to a gene; V was cut back by 5 bases and J by 6 bases.

A word on this clonotype: At one of its ends the junction is not consistent with the germline gene, which may arise from a read error. The chain carries TRBV20-1 and TRBJ2-3, with D possibly TRBD2 on 5 matching bases. The CDR3 length is 16 residues. Germline V CDR1 and CDR2: DFQATT, SNEGSKA (reference sequence). The CDR3 here is CCARDLDEGNTDTQYF. The CDR3 coding sequence is TGCTGTGCTAGAGATCTTGATGAGGGCAACACAGATACGCAGTATTTT.

The rearrangement links TRBV24-1 to TRBJ1-1; 7 bases match TRBD1. V was pared by 8 bases and J by 3 bases, with 5 bases of the junction left unmatched. Germline assignment: CDR1 KGHDR and CDR2 SFDVKD. This CDR3 comprises 13 residues. CDR3 nucleotide sequence: TGTGCCACCAACACGGGACAGCACACTGAAGCTTTCTTT. Translating gives CATNTGQHTEAFF.

This chain connects TRBV20-1 to TRBJ2-1; 13 bases match TRBD2. There are 15 residues in the CDR3. The V segment lost 0 bases and the J segment 9 bases; nucleotides outside the gene matches: 5. Germline assignment: CDR1 DFQATT and CDR2 SNEGSKA (reference sequence). The CDR3 nucleotides are TGCAGTGCTAGAGAAACTAGCGGGGGGGCCTTTGAGCAGTTCTTC. Protein: CSARETSGGAFEQFF.

This clonotype came up a few times. This chain connects TRBV6-6 to TRBJ2-3; D gene ambiguous. Deletions cut 9 bases from V and 7 bases from J, with 11 bases between. Germline V gene sequence: CDR1 MNHNY, CDR2 SVGAGI (reference sequence). The CDR3 is 11 residues long. CDR3 nucleotide sequence: TGTGCCAGTAGGAGAACAAATACGCAGTATTTT. Amino acids: CASRRTNTQYF.

This chain joins TRBV11-2 and TRBJ2-2; no clear D gene. The CDR3 length is 16 residues. V shed 5 bases and J shed 0 bases, with 13 bases lying between them. The germline gives CDR1 SGHAT, CDR2 FQNNGV. CDR3 sequence reads: CASSQTNSPNTGELFF. CDR3 bases: TGTGCCAGCAGCCAGACGAACAGCCCGAACACCGGGGAGCTGTTTTTT.

This clonotype was observed a few times. Germline and junction disagree at one end, which may indicate a read error. V and J are TRBV7-9 and TRBJ2-7, with 8 bases fitting TRBD1. Germline values: CDR1 SEHNR, CDR2 FQNEAQ (reference sequence). The CDR3 loop spans 12 amino acids. For the CDR3, the DNA is TGTGCCAGCAGCTCGGACAGGGCCACAACCGACTTC. Translation: CASSSDRATTDF.

The chain links TRBV5-1 to TRBJ2-5; maybe TRBD2 (6 bases). The CDR3 extends over 13 amino acids. V was clipped by 10 bases and J by 5 bases, with 18 bases between them. Germline V gives CDR1 SGHRS, CDR2 YFSETQ. CDR3 DNA sequence: TGCGCCCAAAACGGAGGGTCCCGGGAGACCCAGTACTTC. Protein product: CAQNGGSRETQYF.

The J gene is TRBJ1-2, the V gene TRBV7-2, with D perhaps TRBD1 (6 bases). V was shortened by 5 bases and J by 4 bases, with 20 bases between the two germline ends. CDR1 is SGHTA and CDR2 is FQGNSA in the germline V gene. This CDR3 has 16 residues. DNA for the CDR3: TGTGCCAGCAGCCTGTGGGACACCAGGTTAACCTATGGCTACACCTTC. Its translation is CASSLWDTRLTYGYTF.

The chain recombines TRBV28 with TRBJ2-3; D unresolved. The CDR3 has 14 residues. Trimming pared 5 bases from V and 0 bases from J, leaving 9 bases between. Germline assignment: CDR1 MDHEN and CDR2 SYDVKM. CDR3 loop: CASSKVGSTDTQYF. CDR3 nucleotides: TGTGCCAGCAGTAAGGTTGGGAGCACAGATACGCAGTATTTT.

The V gene is TRBV12-3 or TRBV12-4, the J gene TRBJ1-5; 7 nucleotides agree with TRBD1. The CDR3 contains 13 residues. The ends lost 7 bases at V and 9 bases at J; junction bases unmatched: 9. For the CDR3, the DNA is TGTGCCAGCACCCAAGGGGGCGCGGGGCCCCAGCATTTT. Its translation is CASTQGGAGPQHF.

The chain combines TRBV20-1 with TRBJ2-1; no firm D call. Germline-derived CDR1 and CDR2 are DFQATT and SNEGSKA (reference sequence). The V and J ends lost 3 bases and 8 bases respectively, with 5 bases between them. The CDR3 covers 10 residues. The DNA of the CDR3 is TGCAGTGCTAGTCCCCATGAGCAGTTCTTC. Its translation is CSASPHEQFF.

This clonotype was seen once. The chain combines TRBV2 with TRBJ2-1; 9 nucleotides align to TRBD1. This CDR3 has 16 residues. J gave up 9 bases and V 4 bases, and 13 bases lay outside the gene matches. Germline-derived CDR1 and CDR2 are SNHLY and FYNNEI. The DNA of the CDR3 is TGTGCCAGCAGTGGGACGAAGACAGGGGGTACAGGTGAGCAGTTCTTC. Residues: CASSGTKTGGTGEQFF.

This clonotype was counted only a few times. V and J are TRBV28 and TRBJ2-7, with D unresolved. CDR1 and CDR2 (germline): MDHEN, SYDVKM. V was pared by 5 bases and J by 2 bases, with 10 bases between. The CDR3 length is 13 residues. CDR3 protein: CASSPLPTYEQYF. As DNA, the CDR3 is TGTGCCAGCAGTCCCCTGCCTACCTACGAGCAGTACTTC.

The rearrangement links TRBV27 to TRBJ2-2; 8 bases are a match to TRBD2. The germline gives CDR1 MNHEY, CDR2 SMNVEV (reference sequence). The CDR3 consists of 17 residues. V dropped 2 bases and J dropped 4; count of bases not matched to a gene: 9. The CDR3 spells CASSLGASGFLTGELFF. For the CDR3, the DNA is TGTGCCAGCAGTTTAGGGGCTAGCGGGTTCCTCACCGGGGAGCTGTTTTTT.

This clonotype was counted a few times. The chain joins TRBV20-1 to TRBJ2-5; D not resolved. Trimming left V 5 bases short and J 2 bases short, with 24 bases between. The germline V gene has CDR1 DFQATT and CDR2 SNEGSKA (reference sequence). This CDR3 has 17 amino acids. This CDR3 reads CSARGSPRHGYQETQYF. The CDR3 DNA reads as TGCAGTGCTCGTGGATCCCCGCGACACGGATATCAAGAGACCCAGTACTTC.

The rearrangement uses TRBV15 and TRBJ2-3; D is unresolved. V was clipped by 1 base and J by 2 bases, with 13 bases between them. Germline CDR1 reads LNHNV; CDR2 reads YYDKDF (reference sequence). The CDR3 extends over 16 amino acids. The chain's CDR3 is CATSRVPPTHTDTQYF. The CDR3 DNA sequence: TGTGCCACCAGCAGAGTCCCGCCAACCCACACAGATACGCAGTATTTT.

The chain is built from TRBV6-1 and TRBJ2-1; 10 nucleotides line up with TRBD2. V lost 6 bases to trimming and J lost 0 bases; unmatched junction nucleotides: 5. The CDR3 spans 16 residues. Germline CDR1 MNHNS, CDR2 SASEGT. CDR3 protein: CASSPLAGSSYNEQFF. CDR3 bases: TGTGCCAGCAGCCCACTAGCGGGGAGCTCCTACAATGAGCAGTTCTTC.

This clonotype was seen only a few times. The chain uses TRBV15 and TRBJ2-2; D might be TRBD2 (6 bases). The CDR3 is 17 amino acids. The germline gives CDR1 LNHNV, CDR2 YYDKDF (reference sequence). Trimming shortened V by 0 bases and J by 5 bases, and 16 bases separated the two germline ends. The CDR3 region is CATSRDWSGGRTGELFF. CDR3 sequence (DNA): TGTGCCACCAGCAGAGATTGGTCCGGGGGAAGGACCGGGGAGCTGTTTTTT.

This clonotype was seen more than once but under ten times. The V and J genes are TRBV12-3 or TRBV12-4 and TRBJ2-5; TRBD1 or TRBD2 may be the D gene (5 bases each). The V and J ends lost 6 bases and 5 bases respectively, with 16 bases between them. This CDR3 is built from 14 residues. CDR3 region: CASSLNEGRETQYF. The CDR3, as DNA: TGTGCCAGCAGCTTAAACGAGGGGCGGGAGACCCAGTACTTC.

This clonotype was detected only once. This chain connects TRBV12-5 to TRBJ2-7; unclear D gene. Per the germline V gene, CDR1 is LGHNT and CDR2 is FRNRAP. The CDR3 has 12 residues. The V end was cut by 4 bases, the J end by 5 bases, with 9 bases between. The CDR3 region has the DNA TGTGCTAGTGGTTCCGACAATAACGAGCAGTACTTC. Translating gives CASGSDNNEQYF.

The V call is TRBV5-5, the J call TRBJ2-7; the D is unclear. The CDR3 has 15 amino acids. Germline lookup yields CDR1 SGHKS and CDR2 YYEKEE (reference sequence). Trimming took 6 bases from V and 2 from J, leaving 18 bases between them. Here the CDR3 reads CASTTWAEPAYEQYF. CDR3 DNA sequence: TGTGCCAGCACCACATGGGCAGAGCCGGCCTACGAGCAGTACTTC.

This sequence joins TRBV25-1 and TRBJ2-7, with 7 positions matching TRBD2. This CDR3 has 15 amino acids. Germline loops: CDR1 MGHDK, CDR2 SYGVNS. The V and J ends lost 3 bases and 0 bases, in that order; junction bases with no gene match: 5. CDR3 region: CASSEGGASSYEQYF. Here the CDR3 DNA reads TGTGCCAGCAGTGAGGGAGGGGCGAGCTCCTACGAGCAGTACTTC.

This chain joins TRBV18 and TRBJ2-5, with 9 positions matching TRBD1. J lost 5 bases, V lost 1 base, and 5 bases had no gene match. Germline V lookup: CDR1 KGHSH, CDR2 LQKENI. This CDR3 has 15 residues. The CDR3 loop is CASSPRTGAKETQYF. Written as DNA, the CDR3 is TGTGCCAGCTCACCACGGACAGGGGCTAAGGAGACCCAGTACTTC.